Listed below are T cell receptor beta chains from one sample, sequenced in a study of cytomegalovirus exposure and HLA in healthy donors. Measured with immunoSEQ multiplex PCR; TCRdb has only the in-frame clones, and not every one. The table includes fewer than 200,000 clones, 76% detected once. The specimen was PBMCs. The receptors originated from a female donor in good health and CMV-seronegative. CDR3s include the opening cysteine and the closing phenylalanine or tryptophan. Each record gives: J gene, V gene, CDR3 protein.

J: TRBJ2-2; V: TRBV7-9; CDR3: CASSTLSVTSGGELFF
J: TRBJ2-1; V: TRBV5-1; CDR3: CASSLSQAGNEQFF
J: TRBJ2-5; V: TRBV19; CDR3: CASSSRQAELYF
J: TRBJ2-3; V: TRBV9; CDR3: CASSPRPSGDTQYF
J: TRBJ2-6; V: TRBV28; CDR3: CASSQRTPGANVLTF
J: TRBJ2-5; V: TRBV18; CDR3: CASSEAETQYF
J: TRBJ1-1; V: TRBV30; CDR3: CAWSIGVSNTEAFF
J: TRBJ1-2; V: TRBV25-1; CDR3: CASSLGGAGTSGGYAF
J: TRBJ1-5; V: TRBV30; CDR3: CAWSPDSQGNQPQHF
J: TRBJ1-2; V: TRBV28; CDR3: CASNPPPGGSMSYGYTF
J: TRBJ2-5; V: TRBV4-3; CDR3: CASSQGQGKTQYF
J: TRBJ1-2; V: TRBV6-5; CDR3: CASSYSRWGGSYTF
J: TRBJ1-4; V: TRBV5-1; CDR3: CASSLDPGSGEKLFF
J: TRBJ2-2; V: TRBV5-1; CDR3: CASWNGVGTGELFF
J: TRBJ2-7; V: TRBV18; CDR3: CASSLLIDYEQYF
J: TRBJ2-5; V: TRBV19; CDR3: CASSTRFGETQYF
J: TRBJ1-2; V: TRBV6-5; CDR3: CASRFRVEAFGYTF
J: TRBJ1-2; V: TRBV7-2; CDR3: CASSSGHTRLAYGYTF
J: TRBJ2-1; V: TRBV6-5; CDR3: CASRTGTEYNEQFF
J: TRBJ2-1; V: TRBV7-2; CDR3: CASSLFGTGGDNEQFF
J: TRBJ2-5; V: TRBV19; CDR3: CASTAGGGLAGGGETQYF
J: TRBJ2-5; V: TRBV5-1; CDR3: CASSARLAYQETQYF
J: TRBJ1-1; V: TRBV7-8; CDR3: CASSPLGQGNTEAFF
J: TRBJ1-2; V: TRBV4-1; CDR3: CASSQGLSRGRGNYGYTF
J: TRBJ2-2; V: TRBV4-3; CDR3: CASSQEGGRTGELFF
J: TRBJ2-5; V: TRBV5-4; CDR3: CASSFRLAGGETQYF
J: TRBJ2-1; V: TRBV7-2; CDR3: CASSLPPGTSGSGEQFF
J: TRBJ2-2; V: TRBV7-3; CDR3: CASSPRQNGELFF
J: TRBJ2-6; V: TRBV6-4; CDR3: CASSDQQGSGANVLTF
J: TRBJ2-7; V: TRBV7-9; CDR3: CASSSPPLGVPPYEQYF
J: TRBJ1-2; V: TRBV9; CDR3: CASSDRGNYGYTF
J: TRBJ2-3; V: TRBV27; CDR3: CASRRLAGSLFTQYF
J: TRBJ2-3; V: TRBV7-9; CDR3: CASSLSGTDTDTQYF
J: TRBJ2-7; V: TRBV4-3; CDR3: CASSQDPAGDYEQYF
J: TRBJ2-1; V: TRBV5-1; CDR3: CASSPRRIGGSYEQFF
J: TRBJ2-3; V: TRBV7-3; CDR3: CASSARLAGVGDTQYF
J: TRBJ1-3; V: TRBV5-4; CDR3: CASSLQGAITGNTIYF
J: TRBJ2-3; V: TRBV19; CDR3: CASSTSGAGTDTQYF
J: TRBJ1-2; V: TRBV28; CDR3: CASIPQGVLNYGYTF
J: TRBJ1-2; V: TRBV11-2; CDR3: CASSLGQGAPYGYTF
J: TRBJ1-4; V: TRBV19; CDR3: CASASRGRGNEKLFF
J: TRBJ1-1; V: TRBV23-1; CDR3: CASSHPDRGCGDTEAFF
J: TRBJ2-7; V: TRBV7-2; CDR3: CASSLVTGGKGYEQYF
J: TRBJ1-2; V: TRBV5-1; CDR3: CASSLHDTGVYGYTF
J: TRBJ2-1; V: TRBV4-1; CDR3: CASSQGRALDEQFF
J: TRBJ1-6; V: TRBV19; CDR3: CASSGQGRNSPLHF